The clone carrying this TCR beta chain appeared a single time. The antigen is undetermined. Healthy HIV-negative adults without recent acute infections or vaccinations served as donors. Trimming took 6 bases from V and 2 from J; bases not matched to a gene: 10. Germline loops: CDR1 MGHDK, CDR2 SYGVNS. The length of the CDR3 is 15 residues. This sample was taken from a study of shared clonotypes between healthy human individuals. For the study at large: Per-donor plates numbered three CD4 naive, three CD4 memory, two CD8 naive and one CD8 memory. General study results and limits: As a rule, naive subsets had a larger estimated richness than memory subsets.

It was at deep level that the assay was run. Method: immunoSEQ multiplex PCR; TCRdb's copy keeps in-frame clones and lacks some. The sample includes 2 million to 3 million clones, around 94% seen only once; the top ten take roughly 0.14%. The TCR was taken from a young man in good health. Sequenced input: naive CD4+ T cells sorted from blood. Subset noted: CD45RA+ positively selected. The chain combines TRBV25-1 with TRBJ2-7; 7 bases line up with TRBD1. As DNA, the CDR3 is TGTGCCAGCAGAAAAGACAGGGAGTTCACCTACGAGCAGTACTTC. The encoded protein is CASRKDREFTYEQYF.